Sequencing of this T cell receptor beta chain was carried out in a study of T cells after yellow fever vaccination. General study results and limits: The secondary response showed a weaker magnitude and a faster peak, day 5 versus 15.

About this clonotype: Its antigen is not known.

MiXCR, run by TCRdb on the 5' RACE reads, gives a single entry per CDR3 protein. The profile shows about 99,000 distinct CDR3 sequences, roughly 5.8% of them singletons. This CDR3 has 16 residues. The ends lost 4 bases at V and 3 bases at J; junction bases unmatched: 12. Germline values: CDR1 SGHRS, CDR2 YFSETQ. The sequences come from CD8+ T cells sorted from PBMCs, collected 10 days after the yellow fever booster vaccination. The sequence was obtained from a man in his late teens or twenties who received the YFV17D yellow fever vaccine. The chain combines TRBV5-1 with TRBJ1-1; 7 bases agree with TRBD1. CDR3 residues: CASSEGTALLHTEAFF. In DNA form, the CDR3 reads TGCGCCAGCAGCGAGGGGACAGCTCTACTCCACACTGAAGCTTTCTTT.